Shown below are 14 T cell receptor beta chains from a single sample sequenced in a study of spatial heterogeneity in lung cancer (dated by TCRdb to between 2017 and 2020). Results and caveats for the whole study, not just this receptor: A correlation was observed between the number of expanded intratumoral alpha and beta TCRs and the tumor nonsynonymous mutation count.

The library was produced with 5' RACE. Sequencer: NextSeq 500. TCRdb trimmed the raw reads at Q25, called clones with MiXCR and kept productive beta chains. Each record represents a unique CDR3 protein, reported with the most common genes and DNA among its rows. The sample table records some 7,900 distinct CDR3 sequences; under 7.5% of these occur just once. 15% to 20% of the sample comes from the top ten. This sample's time point label indicates: sample taken at primary tumor resection. No antigen has been assigned to these receptors. The specimen was lung tumor tissue, collected at surgery. The receptors stem from a female donor with early-stage non-small cell lung cancer.

This clonotype appeared many times. This beta chain is a stray read from a library made for alpha chains; its abundance is not meaningful. The rearrangement uses TRBV11-2 and TRBJ1-4; D may be TRBD1 (5 bases). Germline V gene sequence: CDR1 SGHAT, CDR2 FQNNGV. The CDR3 covers 14 residues. The V end lost 7 bases, the J end lost 4 bases, and 13 bases lay between the germline ends. CDR3 bases: TGTGCCAGCAAATCCCGGGGCCGTAATGAAAAACTGTTTTTT. The encoded protein is CASKSRGRNEKLFF.

This clonotype is medium-sized within its sample. This beta chain was picked up by a library intended for alpha chains and is off target, so its count carries little meaning. This chain links TRBV5-1 with TRBJ2-1; either TRBD1 or TRBD2 may fit D (5 bases each). The germline V and J ends were trimmed by 3 bases and 0 bases, with 13 bases remaining between them. The CDR3 loop spans 16 amino acids. Germline CDR1 SGHRS, CDR2 YFSETQ. The chain's CDR3 is CASSWTIGGSYNEQFF. DNA for the CDR3: TGCGCCAGCAGCTGGACGATTGGGGGCTCCTACAATGAGCAGTTCTTC.

This clonotype was recorded many times. This beta chain is off target for a library built for alpha chains, so its abundance means little. The chain couples TRBV21-1 to TRBJ1-1; no check of the table's D call, TRBD1, against the DNA was made. TRBV21-1 is marked as a pseudogene. CDR3 length: 18 residues. The CDR3 DNA is TGTGCCAGCAGCCCTAGCGGCCTAGCCCCCTTTTTGAACACTGAAGCTTTCTTT. It codes for CASSPSGLAPFLNTEAFF.

This clonotype is medium-sized (0.01 to 0.1%) within its sample. This beta chain is off target for a library built for alpha chains, so its abundance means little. The CDR3 bases are TGTGCCACCGGGGGGTTGGGAAACACCATATATTTT. Its translation: CATGGLGNTIYF. The chain carries TRBV7-6 and TRBJ1-3; D perhaps matches TRBD1 (5 bases). Germline loops: CDR1 SGHVS, CDR2 FNYEAQ. The CDR3 has 12 residues. Trimming took off 10 bases at V and 4 bases at J, with 11 bases between the two ends. The whole variable domain, filled in from reference TRBV7-6 and TRBJ1-3, reads GAGVSQSPRYKVTKRGQDVALRCDPISGHVSLYWYRQALGQGPEFLTYFNYEAQQDKSGLPNDRFSAERPEGSISTLTIQRTEQRDSAMYRCATGGLGNTIYFGEGSWLTVV.

There are many counts of this clonotype. Found in a library prepared for alpha chains, this beta chain is an off-target read, and its abundance has little meaning. V gene TRBV5-1 combines with J gene TRBJ1-1, with D unresolved. The germline V gene has CDR1 SGHRS and CDR2 YFSETQ. The CDR3 has 13 residues. V was cut by 4 bases and J by 0 bases, with 7 bases left in between. This CDR3 reads CASSHLLNTEAFF. The CDR3 coding sequence is TGCGCCAGCAGCCACCTTCTGAACACTGAAGCTTTCTTT.

This clonotype was detected ten times or more. This beta chain turned up in a library designed for alpha chains; as an off-target read, its abundance says little. The genes are TRBV20-1 and TRBJ2-3; TRBD2 matches at 9 bases. J gave up 0 bases and V 5 bases, and 6 bases lay outside the gene matches. The CDR3 is 15 amino acids. The germline V gene has CDR1 DFQATT and CDR2 SNEGSKA (reference sequence). The CDR3 loop is CSAGPSGISTDTQYF. DNA of the CDR3: TGCAGTGCTGGCCCTAGCGGGATTAGCACAGATACGCAGTATTTT.

This clonotype is labeled medium-sized. This beta chain represents an off-target read in a library built for alpha chains; its size is of limited meaning. The chain couples TRBV29-1 to TRBJ1-1, with D perhaps TRBD1 (6 bases). Trimming took 5 bases from V and 0 from J, leaving 10 bases between them. Germline-derived CDR1 and CDR2 are SQVTM and ANQGSEA. The CDR3 has 13 residues. The CDR3: CSVWGHMNTEAFF. The CDR3 DNA is TGCAGCGTTTGGGGGCACATGAACACTGAAGCTTTCTTT.

This clonotype was found many times. This beta chain is an unintended read in a library built for alpha chains; its size means little. This chain connects TRBV12-3 or TRBV12-4 to TRBJ1-4, with a tentative D call TRBD1 (5 bases). The CDR3 totals 13 residues. The V end was cut by 1 base, the J end by 5 bases, with 5 bases between. CDR3: CASSLGGNEKLFF. The CDR3 region has the DNA TGTGCCAGCAGTTTAGGGGGGAATGAAAAACTGTTTTTT.

Notes on this clonotype: This beta chain represents an off-target read in a library built for alpha chains; its size is of limited meaning. V is TRBV10-3 and J is TRBJ2-3; D not certain. The CDR3 covers 14 residues. V gave up 5 bases and J gave up 0 bases, with 9 bases separating them. The germline CDR1 and CDR2 sequences are ENHRY and SYGVKD. The CDR3 region is CAISTEPSTDTQYF. DNA for the CDR3: TGTGCCATCAGTACGGAGCCTAGCACAGATACGCAGTATTTT.

This clonotype appeared a few times. As an off-target read in a library built for alpha chains, this beta chain has a frequency of little significance. V gene TRBV27 combines with J gene TRBJ1-6; D remains ambiguous. V was cut by 2 bases and J by 6 bases, with 5 bases left in between. This CDR3 contains 13 residues. CDR1 is MNHEY and CDR2 is SMNVEV in the germline V gene (reference sequence). The CDR3 DNA reads TGTGCCAGCAGTTTAGGCAGTAATTCACCCCTCCACTTT. Amino acids: CASSLGSNSPLHF.

Ten or more counts support this clonotype. For a library built for alpha chains, this beta chain is a stray read; little rests on its size. The chain employs TRBV5-1 and TRBJ2-2; no reliable D call. CDR3 length equals 13 residues. Germline values: CDR1 SGHRS, CDR2 YFSETQ. V lost 2 bases and J 7 bases, leaving 9 bases between the germline ends. CDR3 protein: CASSLHEDGELFF. The DNA of the CDR3 is TGCGCCAGCAGCTTACATGAAGACGGGGAGCTGTTTTTT.

This clonotype was recorded many times. Being off target in a library aimed at alpha chains, this beta chain has a size of little meaning. This chain uses TRBV27 with TRBJ1-1, with 9 bases fitting TRBD1. The CDR3 sequence is 17 residues long. V trimming: 4 bases; J trimming: 7 bases; junction bases outside the gene matches: 16. CDR1 is MNHEY, CDR2 SMNVEV, per germline (reference sequence). The CDR3 DNA follows: TGTGCCAGCAGTTCACTTGGACAGGGGATCGGGAGGAATGAAGCTTTCTTT. Encoded protein: CASSSLGQGIGRNEAFF.

This clonotype ranks as medium-sized. Found in a library prepared for alpha chains, this beta chain is an off-target read, and its abundance has little meaning. V usage is TRBV18 and J usage is TRBJ2-5, with 8 bases lining up with TRBD2. Germline trimming cut 4 bases from V and 5 bases from J; bases unmatched to any gene: 9. The V gene's germline CDR1 is KGHSH and CDR2 LQKENI. This CDR3 is built from 15 residues. The CDR3 protein is CASSRAGTSWETQYF. The CDR3 region has the DNA TGTGCCAGCTCACGAGCCGGGACTAGTTGGGAGACCCAGTACTTC. The full variable domain, completed using reference TRBV18 and TRBJ2-5, is NAGVMQNPRHLVRRRGQEARLRCSPMKGHSHVYWYRQLPEEGLKFMVYLQKENIIDESGMPKERFSAEFPKEGPSILRIQQVVRGDSAAYFCASSRAGTSWETQYFGPGTRLLVL.

This clonotype is medium-sized by share. For a library built for alpha chains, this beta chain is a stray read; little rests on its size. This chain uses TRBV10-3 with TRBJ1-1; 11 bases fit TRBD1. V was pared by 5 bases and J by 10 bases, with 3 bases of the junction left unmatched. This CDR3 comprises 12 residues. In germline, CDR1 is ENHRY, CDR2 SYGVKD. This CDR3 is CAISPGTGGAFF. For the CDR3, the DNA is TGTGCCATCAGTCCCGGGACAGGGGGAGCTTTCTTT.